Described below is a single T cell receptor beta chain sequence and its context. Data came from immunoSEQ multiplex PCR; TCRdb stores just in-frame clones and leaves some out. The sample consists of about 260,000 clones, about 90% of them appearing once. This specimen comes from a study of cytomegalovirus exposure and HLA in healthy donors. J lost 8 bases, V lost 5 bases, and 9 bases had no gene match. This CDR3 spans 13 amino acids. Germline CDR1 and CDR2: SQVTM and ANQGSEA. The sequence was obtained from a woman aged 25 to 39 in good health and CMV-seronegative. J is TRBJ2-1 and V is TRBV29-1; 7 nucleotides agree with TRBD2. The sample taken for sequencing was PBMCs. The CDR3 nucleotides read TGCAGCGTTAGGGTGGGAGGGCCACATGAGCAGTTCTTC. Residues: CSVRVGGPHEQFF.